This entry lists 5 T cell receptor beta chains sequenced from one sample in a study of T cells in localized non-small cell lung cancer (dated by TCRdb to 2018 to 2021). Preparation of the library involved the immunoSEQ multiplex PCR assay. TCRdb carries this immuneACCESS record with in-frame sequences only. Its versions omit some clonotypes, under half of them owing to an unresolved V gene in the studies checked, with the rest unexplained. The sample table shows about 40,000 clones, and around nine tenths are seen once. The leading ten clones occupy 3.5% of the sample. The material sequenced was peripheral blood, taken before any cancer treatment. These receptors were obtained from a man aged 18-55 years with stage I lung adenocarcinoma.

The chain couples TRBV10-3 to TRBJ2-7, with 7 bases fitting TRBD1. The CDR3 runs 13 residues. J was trimmed by 5 bases and V by 4 bases; bases with no gene match: 5. Per the germline V gene, CDR1 is ENHRY and CDR2 is SYGVKD. The CDR3 here is CAISVLDRDEQYF. CDR3 bases: TGTGCCATCAGTGTCCTAGACAGGGACGAGCAGTACTTC.

The chain recombines TRBV5-1 with TRBJ2-1, with 9 nucleotides matching TRBD2. The V segment lost 0 bases and the J segment 6 bases; nucleotides outside the gene matches: 4. From germline, CDR1 is SGHRS and CDR2 YFSETQ. This CDR3 region has 15 residues. The CDR3 DNA reads TGCGCCAGCAGCTTGGGGGCGGGGGGGCCCAATGAGCAGTTCTTC. Encoded protein: CASSLGAGGPNEQFF.

This chain joins TRBV6-5 and TRBJ1-1; 7 positions match TRBD1. Trimming cost V 6 bases and J 3 bases; bases outside gene matches: 4. The CDR3 is 13 residues long. Germline CDR1 is MNHEY and CDR2 is SVGAGI. The CDR3 protein is CASRFGTDTEAFF. In DNA, the CDR3 is TGTGCCAGCAGATTCGGGACAGACACTGAAGCTTTCTTT.

V is TRBV18 and J is TRBJ1-1; D may be TRBD1 (5 bases). Germline values: CDR1 KGHSH, CDR2 LQKENI. This CDR3 spans 15 amino acids. V dropped 2 bases and J dropped 1 base, with 11 bases sitting between them. CDR3 nucleotide sequence: TGTGCCAGCTCACCAAGGGTAGGGGAGAACACTGAAGCTTTCTTT. Its translation is CASSPRVGENTEAFF.

The rearrangement links TRBV7-8 to TRBJ2-1, with a possible D match to TRBD1 (5 bases). V lost 2 bases, J lost 7 bases, and 21 bases lay in between. Germline CDR1 SGHVS, CDR2 FQNEAQ. This CDR3 is 17 amino acids long. The DNA for the CDR3 is TGTGCCAGCAGCTTATCCGTTCTAAAGAAACAGGTTAATGAGCAGTTCTTC. Translation: CASSLSVLKKQVNEQFF.